Listed below are T cell receptor beta chains from one sample, sequenced in a study of response to subunit inactivated influenza vaccine. Using its own MiXCR run on the RT-PCR reads, TCRdb lists one record per CDR3 protein. The table lists about 520,000 distinct CDR3 sequences, about 7.2% of them singletons. This material consisted of PBMCs from blood, taken roughly 24 months after vaccination. Receptors originate from a man aged 45-69 years who received an inactivated influenza vaccine. Both conserved end residues are part of each CDR3. D genes are given only for firm matches. The size entry is marked missing in some rows and otherwise reads once, few, many or a size class.

V gene	J gene	clone size	D gene	CDR3 protein	CDR3 DNA
TRBV12-3/TRBV12-4	TRBJ2-1	.	TRBD2	CASSLGLAVRDEQFF	TGTGCCAGCAGTTTGGGACTAGCGGTGCGCGATGAGCAGTTCTTC
TRBV21-1	TRBJ2-6	few	.	CASSKGRLSGANVLTF	TGTGCCAGCAGCAAAGGACGGCTCTCTGGGGCCAACGTCCTGACTTTC
TRBV7-2	TRBJ2-1	.	TRBD2	CASSSQRLAGKFF	TGTGCCAGCAGCTCCCAAAGACTAGCGGGAAAGTTCTTC
TRBV20-1	TRBJ2-3	.	TRBD2	CSARGSGGPTDTQYF	TGCAGTGCTAGAGGTAGCGGGGGCCCCACAGATACGCAGTATTTT
TRBV29-1	TRBJ2-7	few	TRBD1	CSVGTGLSSYEQYF	TGCAGCGTTGGGACAGGGCTAAGCTCCTACGAGCAGTACTTC
TRBV5-4	TRBJ2-3	.	.	CASSTADHTDTQYF	TGTGCCAGCAGCACGGCGGACCACACAGATACGCAGTATTTT
TRBV11-2	TRBJ2-3	.	TRBD2	CASSLSARTSGGAVTQYF	TGTGCCAGCAGCTTATCAGCGCGGACTAGCGGGGGGGCGGTTACGCAGTATTTT
TRBV12-3/TRBV12-4	TRBJ2-1	.	.	CAAGQYNEQFF	TGTGCCGCCGGTCAGTACAATGAGCAGTTCTTC
TRBV5-6	TRBJ2-3	few	TRBD1	CASGQAHTDTQYF	TGTGCCAGCGGACAGGCTCACACAGATACGCAGTATTTT
TRBV21-1	TRBJ2-5	few	.	CASSKAMDRGETQYF	TGTGCCAGCAGCAAAGCAATGGACAGGGGTGAGACCCAGTACTTC
TRBV5-4	TRBJ2-7	few	TRBD1	CASSPAAGQGSYEQYF	TGTGCCAGCAGCCCAGCCGCGGGACAGGGCTCCTACGAGCAGTACTTC
TRBV4-3	TRBJ2-6	many	.	CASSQDLNTPGRTGANVLTF	TGCGCCAGCAGCCAAGATCTGAACACGCCTGGGAGAACTGGGGCCAACGTCCTGACTTTC
TRBV7-9	TRBJ2-5	.	.	CANRFGEETQYF	TGTGCCAACAGGTTTGGGGAAGAGACCCAGTACTTC
TRBV9	TRBJ2-3	.	.	CASSAHPQRGTDTQYF	TGTGCCAGCAGCGCCCATCCCCAGCGAGGCACAGATACGCAGTATTTT
TRBV2	TRBJ2-2	.	TRBD2	CASSRIPGLAYTGELFF	TGTGCCAGCAGTAGAATTCCGGGACTAGCGTACACCGGGGAGCTGTTTTTT
TRBV28	TRBJ1-2	.	.	CASSANIAGGVFGGYTF	TGTGCCAGCAGCGCTAATATTGCGGGGGGCGTATTTGGGGGCTACACCTTC
TRBV3-1	TRBJ1-1	few	.	CASSQYRFPAFF	TGTGCCAGCAGCCAGTACAGGTTCCCAGCTTTCTTT
TRBV10-3	TRBJ2-3	many	TRBD1	CAIRDRTDTQYF	TGTGCCATCAGGGACAGGACAGATACGCAGTATTTT
TRBV5-1	TRBJ1-4	.	.	CASSSMGATNEKLFF	TGCGCCAGCAGCTCCATGGGGGCGACTAATGAAAAACTGTTTTTT
TRBV29-1	TRBJ2-1	.	TRBD2	CSVAGLAGGNEQFF	TGCAGCGTTGCGGGACTAGCGGGCGGCAATGAGCAGTTCTTC
TRBV12-3/TRBV12-4	TRBJ1-5	many	.	CASSIGYSNQPQHF	TGTGCCAGCAGTATCGGTTATAGCAATCAGCCCCAGCATTTT
TRBV28	TRBJ2-7	few	.	CASNPTGVKEQYF	TGTGCCAGCAACCCTACGGGAGTCAAGGAGCAGTACTTC
TRBV12-3/TRBV12-4	TRBJ1-5	.	.	CASSLTSGGPQHF	TGTGCCAGCAGTCTCACCTCGGGGGGGCCCCAGCATTTT
TRBV12-3/TRBV12-4	TRBJ2-2	.	.	CASTAGRGTGELFF	TGTGCCAGCACCGCGGGCCGGGGGACCGGGGAGCTGTTTTTT
TRBV4-3	TRBJ1-2	.	.	CASSQGIWADGYTF	TGCGCCAGCAGCCAAGGCATTTGGGCGGATGGCTACACCTTC
TRBV6-1	TRBJ2-2	few	.	CASSDYKGTPLANTGELFF	TGTGCCAGCAGTGATTACAAAGGGACCCCCCTCGCGAACACCGGGGAGCTGTTTTTT
TRBV6-1	TRBJ2-5	few	.	CASSASLGMETQYF	TGTGCCAGCAGTGCAAGTCTAGGGATGGAGACCCAGTACTTC
TRBV12-3/TRBV12-4	TRBJ2-5	many	.	CASSLAAGVQETQYF	TGTGCCAGCAGTTTAGCGGCAGGGGTCCAAGAGACCCAGTACTTC
TRBV6-2/TRBV6-3	TRBJ2-7	few	TRBD2	CASTRTSGTYEQYF	TGTGCCAGCACCCGAACTAGCGGAACCTACGAGCAGTACTTC
TRBV3-1	TRBJ1-1	few	.	CASSQGSDNAYGAFF	TGTGCCAGCAGCCAAGGGTCGGACAATGCGTATGGAGCTTTCTTT
TRBV11-2	TRBJ1-2	.	.	CASSPQGAILGGYTF	TGTGCCAGCAGCCCACAGGGCGCGATACTAGGTGGCTACACCTTC
TRBV7-9	TRBJ2-1	.	TRBD2	CAGLAGYNEQFF	TGTGCCGGATTAGCGGGGTACAATGAGCAGTTCTTC